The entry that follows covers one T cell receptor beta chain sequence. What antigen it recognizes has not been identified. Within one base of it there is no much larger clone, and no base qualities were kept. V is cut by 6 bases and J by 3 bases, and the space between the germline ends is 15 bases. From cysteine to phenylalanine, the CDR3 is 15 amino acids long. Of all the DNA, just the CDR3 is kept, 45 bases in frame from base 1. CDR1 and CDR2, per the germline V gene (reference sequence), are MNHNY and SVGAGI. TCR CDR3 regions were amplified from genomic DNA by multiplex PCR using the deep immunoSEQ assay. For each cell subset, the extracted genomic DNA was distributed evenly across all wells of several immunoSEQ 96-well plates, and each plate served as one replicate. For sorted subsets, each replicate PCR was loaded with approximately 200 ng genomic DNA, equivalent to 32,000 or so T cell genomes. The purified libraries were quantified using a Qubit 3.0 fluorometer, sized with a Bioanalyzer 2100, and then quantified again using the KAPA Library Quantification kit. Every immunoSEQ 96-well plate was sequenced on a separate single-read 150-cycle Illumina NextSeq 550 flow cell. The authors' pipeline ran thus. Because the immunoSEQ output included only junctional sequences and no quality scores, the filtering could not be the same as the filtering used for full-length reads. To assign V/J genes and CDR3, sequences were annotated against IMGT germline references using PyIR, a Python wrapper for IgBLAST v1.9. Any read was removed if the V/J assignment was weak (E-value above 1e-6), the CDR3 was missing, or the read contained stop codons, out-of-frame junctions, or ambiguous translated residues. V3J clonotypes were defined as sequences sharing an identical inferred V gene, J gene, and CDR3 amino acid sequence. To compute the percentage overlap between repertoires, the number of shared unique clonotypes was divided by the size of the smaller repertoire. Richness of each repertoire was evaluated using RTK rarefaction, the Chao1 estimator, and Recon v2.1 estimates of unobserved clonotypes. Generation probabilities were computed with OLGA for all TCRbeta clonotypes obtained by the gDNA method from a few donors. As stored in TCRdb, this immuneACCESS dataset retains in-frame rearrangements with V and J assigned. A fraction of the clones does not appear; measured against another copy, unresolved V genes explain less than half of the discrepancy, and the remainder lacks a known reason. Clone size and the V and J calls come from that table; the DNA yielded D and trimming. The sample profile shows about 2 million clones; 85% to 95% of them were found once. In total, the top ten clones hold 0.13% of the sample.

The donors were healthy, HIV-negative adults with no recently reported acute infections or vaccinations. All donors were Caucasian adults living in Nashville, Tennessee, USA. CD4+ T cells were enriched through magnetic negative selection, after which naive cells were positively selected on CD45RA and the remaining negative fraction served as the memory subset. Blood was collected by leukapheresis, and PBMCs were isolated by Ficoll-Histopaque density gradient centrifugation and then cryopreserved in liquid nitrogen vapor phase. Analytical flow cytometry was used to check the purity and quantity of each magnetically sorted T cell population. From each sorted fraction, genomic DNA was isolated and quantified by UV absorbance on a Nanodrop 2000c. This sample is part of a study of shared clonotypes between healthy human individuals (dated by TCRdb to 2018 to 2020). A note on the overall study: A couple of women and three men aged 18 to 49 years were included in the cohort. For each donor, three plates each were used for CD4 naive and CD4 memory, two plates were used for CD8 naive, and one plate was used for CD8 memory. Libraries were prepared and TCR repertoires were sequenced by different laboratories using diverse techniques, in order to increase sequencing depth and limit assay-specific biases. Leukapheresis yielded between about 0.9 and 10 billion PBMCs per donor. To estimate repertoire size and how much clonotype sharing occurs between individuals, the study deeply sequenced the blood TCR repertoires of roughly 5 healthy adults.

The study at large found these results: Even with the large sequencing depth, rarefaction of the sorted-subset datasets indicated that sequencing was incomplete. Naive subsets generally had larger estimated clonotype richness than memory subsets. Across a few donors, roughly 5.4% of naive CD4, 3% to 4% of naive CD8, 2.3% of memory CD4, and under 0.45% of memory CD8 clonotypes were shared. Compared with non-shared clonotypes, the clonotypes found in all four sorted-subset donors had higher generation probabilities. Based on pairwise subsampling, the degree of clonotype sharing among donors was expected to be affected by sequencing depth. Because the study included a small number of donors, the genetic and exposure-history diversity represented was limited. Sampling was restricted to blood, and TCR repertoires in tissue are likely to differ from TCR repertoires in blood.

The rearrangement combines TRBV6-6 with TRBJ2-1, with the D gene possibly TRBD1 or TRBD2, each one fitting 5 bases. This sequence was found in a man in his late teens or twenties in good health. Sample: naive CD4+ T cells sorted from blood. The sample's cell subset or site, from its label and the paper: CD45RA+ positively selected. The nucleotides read TGTGCCAGCAGCCACCTCCGAGGGGACTACAATGAGCAGTTCTTC. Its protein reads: CASSHLRGDYNEQFF.